This T cell receptor (beta chain) was documented in a study of beta chain features in type 1 diabetes. The study's findings and limits: Moderate but significant shortening of TCRB CDR3s was recorded in all four CD4+ subsets from Type 1 diabetes patients. The study found that naive, central memory and Treg TCRB repertoires appeared more similar in patients than in healthy donors.

Expressed TCRB transcripts were sequenced after all isolated RNA was converted to cDNA. Clones were sequenced by immunoSEQ multiplex PCR, and TCRdb holds only the in-frame ones, with some missing. Of roughly 330,000 clones in the sample, approximately 13% were seen once. The germline V gene has CDR1 LGHNA and CDR2 YNFKEQ. The CDR3 spans 15 residues. V shed 4 bases and J 4 bases; nucleotides not matched to a gene: 3. This clone was counted only a few times. The antigen is not known. The receptor comes from a woman between 18 and 30 years old with type 1 diabetes. Sequencing was done on a sample of naive CD4+ T cells from blood. V usage is TRBV4-2 and J usage is TRBJ2-7, with TRBD2 matching 14 bases. CDR3 nucleotides: TGTGCCAGCAGCCGCAGACTAGCGGGAGGGTACGAGCAGTACTTC. It encodes CASSRRLAGGYEQYF.